Presented here are 2 T cell receptor beta chains from one specimen sequenced in a study of blood T cell repertoires in COVID-19. Data came from immunoSEQ multiplex PCR; TCRdb stores just in-frame clones and leaves some out. The sample yields about 260,000 clones, 70% to 85% seen once. The specimen was peripheral blood. The source is a woman aged 80 or older with acute or convalescent COVID-19.

This clone was seen only once. The genes are TRBV3-1 (or the pseudogene TRBV3-2) and TRBJ1-2; D call uncertain. The V and J ends lost 2 bases and 4 bases respectively, with 5 bases between them. Germline CDR1 is LGHDT and CDR2 is YNNKEL (reference sequence). This CDR3 contains 12 residues. DNA of the CDR3: TGTGCCAGCAGCCAATTCTCCTATGGCTACACCTTC. Its translation: CASSQFSYGYTF.

CDR3 sequence reads: CASSISEYSNQPQHF. The CDR3 DNA is TGTGCCAGTAGTATCAGCGAATATAGCAATCAGCCCCAGCATTTT. The chain joins TRBV19 to TRBJ1-5, with D hard to call. The germline gives CDR1 LNHDA, CDR2 SQIVND (reference sequence). Between the trimmed V and J ends, which lost 3 bases and 0 bases, there was a span of 9 bases. The CDR3 loop spans 15 amino acids. The whole variable domain, remainder taken from reference TRBV19 and TRBJ1-5, is DGGITQSPKYLFRKEGQNVTLSCEQNLNHDAMYWYRQDPGQGLRLIYYSQIVNDFQKGDIAEGYSVSREKKESFPLTVTSAQKNPTAFYLCASSISEYSNQPQHFGDGTRLSIL.